The 19 T cell receptor beta chains given below trace back to one sample, sequenced in a study of shared clonotypes between healthy human individuals. TCRdb's table, derived via immunoSEQ multiplex PCR, lists solely in-frame clones and lacks some. The sample records millions of clones, roughly 92% being singletons. Sequenced material: naive CD4+ T cells sorted from blood. As to subset: CD45RA+ positively selected. These receptors were obtained from a man between 18 and 29 years old in good health.

This clone was seen only once. The chain recombines TRBV6-1 with TRBJ2-1, with D possibly matching TRBD2 (6 bases). The CDR3 loop spans 14 amino acids. V was clipped by 6 bases and J by 7 bases, with 16 bases between them. Per the germline V gene, CDR1 is MNHNS and CDR2 is SASEGT. The CDR3 is CASRERLGGNEQFF. The CDR3 DNA reads TGTGCCAGCAGGGAGAGACTAGGAGGTAATGAGCAGTTCTTC.

This chain uses TRBV2 with TRBJ1-1; D perhaps matches TRBD1 (6 bases). This CDR3 region has 12 residues. V lost 8 bases and J lost 4, with 11 bases in between. Germline V gene sequence: CDR1 SNHLY, CDR2 FYNNEI. CDR3 DNA: TGTGCCAGCGAGGGGGGAGGCACTGAAGCTTTCTTT. It yields the protein CASEGGGTEAFF.

The chain employs TRBV9 and TRBJ1-1, with TRBD1 matching 9 bases. Looked up from germline, CDR1 is SGDLS and CDR2 is YYNGEE. This CDR3 region has 15 residues. The ends lost 4 bases at V and 4 bases at J; junction bases unmatched: 8. The CDR3 is CASSPQDRGLTEAFF. Here the CDR3 DNA reads TGTGCCAGCAGCCCCCAGGACAGGGGCCTCACTGAAGCTTTCTTT.

This chain links TRBV28 with TRBJ2-1; TRBD2 matches at 7 bases. V was clipped by 3 bases and J by 4 bases; unmatched bases: 9. Per germline, CDR1 MDHEN and CDR2 SYDVKM. This CDR3 has 16 amino acids. CDR3 residues: CASSLRLAVTYNEQFF. Written as DNA, the CDR3 is TGTGCCAGCAGTTTGCGGCTAGCGGTGACTTACAATGAGCAGTTCTTC.

This clone was counted a single time. CDR3 sequence (DNA): TGTGCCAGCAGTTACTCGGGGACTAATACAGATACGCAGTATTTT. Translation: CASSYSGTNTDTQYF. This chain links TRBV6-5 with TRBJ2-3; 7 bases are a match to TRBD2. This CDR3 has 15 residues. Germline CDR1 is MNHEY and CDR2 is SVGAGI. With 0 bases clipped from V and 3 bases from J, the junction kept 3 bases outside the gene matches.

The chain has TRBV5-1 and TRBJ1-3, with D maybe TRBD1 (5 bases). Germline V gene lookup returns CDR1 SGHRS and CDR2 YFSETQ. Trimming took off 4 bases at V and 3 bases at J, with 14 bases between the two ends. The CDR3 totals 15 residues. The CDR3 sequence: CASSQFGAGGNTIYF. The CDR3 bases are TGCGCCAGCAGCCAATTCGGGGCAGGTGGAAACACCATATATTTT.

The chain carries TRBV7-2 and TRBJ1-2; D uncertain. The length of the CDR3 is 14 residues. Germline values: CDR1 SGHTA, CDR2 FQGNSA. V dropped 5 bases and J dropped 4 bases, with 14 bases sitting between them. CDR3 sequence: CASSAERATYGYTF. The DNA for the CDR3 is TGTGCCAGCAGCGCAGAAAGAGCGACCTATGGCTACACCTTC.

This clone appeared once. The chain couples TRBV7-9 to TRBJ1-1; maybe TRBD1 (6 bases). CDR3 length: 16 amino acids. Looked up from germline, CDR1 is SEHNR and CDR2 is FQNEAQ (reference sequence). V was clipped by 7 bases and J by 3 bases, with 21 bases between them. As DNA, the CDR3 is TGTGCCAGCACCATTATTGGGAGGGGGGGATACACTGAAGCTTTCTTT. This codes for CASTIIGRGGYTEAFF.

V and J are TRBV19 and TRBJ2-1, with 8 bases matching TRBD1. Per the germline V gene, CDR1 is LNHDA and CDR2 is SQIVND (reference sequence). V gave up 6 bases and J gave up 5 bases; unmatched junction bases: 9. The CDR3 consists of 15 residues. This CDR3 reads CASSSEDRVNNEQFF. CDR3 coding DNA: TGTGCCAGTAGCAGTGAGGACAGGGTTAACAATGAGCAGTTCTTC. Together with reference TRBV19 and TRBJ2-1, the CDR3 gives the full variable domain: DGGITQSPKYLFRKEGQNVTLSCEQNLNHDAMYWYRQDPGQGLRLIYYSQIVNDFQKGDIAEGYSVSREKKESFPLTVTSAQKNPTAFYLCASSSEDRVNNEQFFGPGTRLTVL.

The rearrangement joins TRBV25-1 to TRBJ1-2, with 9 bases lining up with TRBD1. The CDR3 is 14 amino acids. Unmatched junction bases numbered 5, after V lost 4 bases and J lost 5 bases. Per germline, CDR1 MGHDK and CDR2 SYGVNS. CDR3 region: CASSVGQGGYGYTF. CDR3 bases: TGTGCCAGCAGTGTGGGACAGGGCGGATATGGCTACACCTTC.

J is TRBJ2-2 and V is TRBV7-8, with D possibly being TRBD2 (6 bases). V dropped 1 base and J dropped 1 base, with 13 bases sitting between them. Germline V lookup: CDR1 SGHVS, CDR2 FQNEAQ. CDR3 length equals 17 residues. The CDR3 DNA is TGTGCCAGCAGCTTAGGGGTCGGCGGGAAGAACACCGGGGAGCTGTTTTTT. Its translation: CASSLGVGGKNTGELFF.

The genes are TRBV5-1 and TRBJ1-6; D possibly corresponds to TRBD1 (5 bases). Trimming shortened V by 0 bases and J by 6 bases, and 10 bases separated the two germline ends. The CDR3 totals 15 residues. Germline CDR1 SGHRS, CDR2 YFSETQ. The CDR3 sequence is CASSLVTTVNSPLHF. The CDR3 DNA reads TGCGCCAGCAGCTTGGTTACGACAGTTAATTCACCCCTCCACTTT. Filled out from reference TRBV5-1 and TRBJ1-6, the complete variable domain reads KAGVTQTPRYLIKTRGQQVTLSCSPISGHRSVSWYQQTPGQGLQFLFEYFSETQRNKGNFPGRFSGRQFSNSRSEMNVSTLELGDSALYLCASSLVTTVNSPLHFGNGTRLTVT.

The rearrangement uses TRBV2 and TRBJ1-2; 9 nucleotides align to TRBD1. Germline CDR1 is SNHLY and CDR2 is FYNNEI. Trimming took 6 bases from V and 8 from J; bases not matched to a gene: 7. The CDR3 is 13 residues long. The CDR3 sequence: CASRVQGAQGYTF. CDR3 coding DNA: TGTGCCAGCAGGGTACAGGGGGCGCAAGGCTACACCTTC. Full variable domain (remainder filled in from reference TRBV2 and TRBJ1-2): EPEVTQTPSHQVTQMGQEVILRCVPISNHLYFYWYRQILGQKVEFLVSFYNNEISEKSEIFDDQFSVERPDGSNFTLKIRSTKLEDSAMYFCASRVQGAQGYTFGSGTRLTVV.

About this clone itself: Other DNA sequences within the sample encode an identical CDR3. This chain joins TRBV25-1 and TRBJ2-7; the match to TRBD1 covers 11 bases. The CDR3 runs 14 residues. V lost 6 bases, J lost 4 bases, and 5 bases stayed unmatched. Germline loops: CDR1 MGHDK, CDR2 SYGVNS. The CDR3 DNA sequence: TGTGCCAGCAGAGGGACAGGGGGTTCTTACGAGCAGTACTTC. Translated, it gives CASRGTGGSYEQYF.

This clone occurred once. The chain is built from TRBV4-2 and TRBJ2-2; weak D call: TRBD1 (5 bases). The CDR3 totals 16 residues. V was shortened by 5 bases and J by 6 bases, with 19 bases between the two germline ends. CDR1 is LGHNA, CDR2 YNFKEQ, per germline. The CDR3 nucleotides are TGTGCCAGCAGCGGGCCAGGGCCCCCTGCGTCCGGGGAGCTGTTTTTT. The encoded protein is CASSGPGPPASGELFF.

The chain carries TRBV11-3 and TRBJ2-2; TRBD1 agrees at 7 bases. This CDR3 region has 13 residues. With 6 bases clipped from V and 7 bases from J, the junction kept 5 bases outside the gene matches. Looked up from germline, CDR1 is SGHNT and CDR2 is YENEEA. CDR3 coding DNA: TGTGCCAGCAGTTTCAGGGGGAGCGGGGAGCTGTTTTTT. Amino acid sequence: CASSFRGSGELFF.

On this clone: Other DNA sequences of this sample code for an identical CDR3. CDR3 nucleotide sequence: TGTGCCAGCAGTCGGGGACAGACCTATGGCTACACCTTC. Translated: CASSRGQTYGYTF. This sequence joins TRBV28 and TRBJ1-2; 7 positions match TRBD1. Unmatched junction bases numbered 4, after V lost 5 bases and J lost 4 bases. CDR3 length: 13 residues. Germline CDR1 reads MDHEN; CDR2 reads SYDVKM.

The chain recombines TRBV4-1 with TRBJ1-2, with D hard to call. CDR1 and CDR2 from the germline V gene are MGHRA and YSYEKL. The CDR3 contains 15 residues. V was trimmed by 1 base and J by 6 bases, leaving 15 bases between them. In DNA form, the CDR3 reads TGCGCCAGCAGCCAAGCGATTGGAGATTATGATGGCTACACCTTC. Translated, it gives CASSQAIGDYDGYTF.

The V and J genes are TRBV10-1 and TRBJ2-1; D is ambiguous. The V gene lost 8 bases and the J gene lost 11 bases, with 4 bases spanning the gap. CDR3 length equals 8 residues. The germline gives CDR1 WNHNN, CDR2 SYGVQD (reference sequence). The CDR3, as DNA: TGCGCCAGCGCCCAGCAGTTCTTC. It specifies CASAQQFF.